The 25 T cell receptor beta chains below all came from one sample that was sequenced in a study of human T cells and chemical hapten exposure. MiXCR, run by TCRdb on the RACE reads, gives a single entry per CDR3 protein. The sample has about 57,000 distinct CDR3 sequences, about 9% seen once. The time point was: patch test 1, 2 weeks after DPC sensitization. Treatment denoted: therapeutic diphenylcyclopropenone sensitization with weekly scalp DPC. This specimen was whole blood, taken in connection with sensitization to the hapten diphenylcyclopropenone (DPC). These receptors all stem from a woman aged 40 to 50 with alopecia areata. Some clones in this sample may be carry-over from other donors' samples.

This clonotype was recorded at least ten times. The chain carries TRBV19 and TRBJ1-5; no firm D call. This CDR3 is built from 12 residues. Trimming stripped 5 bases from V and 7 bases from J, with 9 bases between. Germline CDR1 is LNHDA and CDR2 is SQIVND (reference sequence). As DNA, the CDR3 is TGTGCCAGTAGTTTGATGTTGCAGCCCCAGCATTTT. This translates into CASSLMLQPQHF.

Many counts were recorded for this clonotype. The rearrangement joins TRBV7-6 to TRBJ1-1; D might be TRBD1 (5 bases). CDR3 size: 19 residues. V lost 5 bases, J lost 1 base, and 26 bases lay in between. Germline values: CDR1 SGHVS, CDR2 FNYEAQ. Written as DNA, the CDR3 is TGTGCCAGCAGCCTCCCCTCGATTGGGAAAGCCGGGGGGAACACTGAAGCTTTCTTT. Amino acid sequence: CASSLPSIGKAGGNTEAFF.

This clonotype was counted only a few times. The chain joins TRBV28 to TRBJ1-4; tentative D call: TRBD1 (5 bases). This CDR3 spans 13 amino acids. Germline CDR1 and CDR2: MDHEN and SYDVKM. Between the trimmed V and J ends, which lost 5 bases and 7 bases, there was a span of 11 bases. The DNA for the CDR3 is TGTGCCAGCAGTCGTCAGGGAGGTGAAAAACTGTTTTTT. This translates into CASSRQGGEKLFF.

This clonotype was seen at least ten times. The chain links TRBV3-1 to TRBJ2-7; weak D call: TRBD2 (5 bases). CDR1 is LGHDT and CDR2 is YNNKEL in the germline V gene (reference sequence). V dropped 0 bases and J dropped 0 bases, with 12 bases sitting between them. The CDR3 is 16 amino acids. The CDR3 protein is CASSQDWAGSSYEQYF. The CDR3 DNA reads as TGTGCCAGCAGCCAAGATTGGGCGGGTAGCTCCTACGAGCAGTACTTC.

This clonotype was seen once. With a much larger clone just one base away, this may be a read error. The chain couples TRBV6-5 to TRBJ2-5; tentatively, D is TRBD2 (6 bases). The CDR3 extends over 12 amino acids. Germline-derived CDR1 and CDR2 are MNHEY and SVGAGI. The CDR3 DNA sequence: TGTACCAGCAGCCGTTCCGGGGGGACCCAGTACTTC. Amino acids: CTSSRSGGTQYF.

The chain uses TRBV6-2 or TRBV6-3 and TRBJ2-7; D call uncertain. The CDR3 loop spans 14 amino acids. Germline V gene data show CDR1 as MNHEY and CDR2 as SVGEGT. The germline V and J ends were trimmed by 0 bases and 2 bases, with 8 bases remaining between them. Here the CDR3 reads CASSYSTLPYEQYF. CDR3 nucleotide sequence: TGTGCCAGCAGTTACTCGACCTTACCCTACGAGCAGTACTTC.

This clonotype was counted between two and nine times. The chain couples TRBV7-6 to TRBJ1-1; D gene uncertain. This CDR3 has 13 residues. V shed 2 bases and J shed 2 bases, with 6 bases lying between them. CDR1 is SGHVS, CDR2 FNYEAQ, per germline. For the CDR3, the DNA is TGTGCCAGCAGCTTAAAGGACAACACTGAAGCTTTCTTT. It encodes CASSLKDNTEAFF.

This clonotype was seen at least ten times. V is TRBV20-1 and J is TRBJ1-5, with D possibly TRBD1 on 5 matching bases. The germline CDR1 and CDR2 sequences are DFQATT and SNEGSKA (reference sequence). Trimming pared 4 bases from V and 3 bases from J, leaving 10 bases between. This CDR3 has 13 residues. This chain's CDR3 is CSATPGFNQPQHF. CDR3 sequence (DNA): TGCAGTGCTACCCCAGGGTTCAATCAGCCCCAGCATTTT.

This clonotype was seen many times. The chain recombines TRBV7-8 with TRBJ2-2; no reliable D call. The ends were cut back, 1 base at V and 6 bases at J, with 3 bases in the middle. In germline, CDR1 is SGHVS, CDR2 FQNEAQ. The CDR3 is made up of 12 amino acids. The CDR3 DNA reads as TGTGCCAGCAGCTTAGTTCCCGGGGAGCTGTTTTTT. It specifies CASSLVPGELFF.

Regarding this clonotype: Since a much larger clone is just one base distant, this may be a read error. CDR3 loop: CASSYSIQEGLYEQYF. CDR3 sequence (DNA): TGTGCCAGCAGTTACTCGATACAGGAGGGTTTGTACGAGCAGTACTTC. The V and J genes are TRBV6-6 and TRBJ2-7; weak D call: TRBD2 (6 bases). CDR3 length: 16 amino acids. Germline V gene lookup returns CDR1 MNHNY and CDR2 SVGAGI (reference sequence). V was pared by 0 bases and J by 4 bases, with 16 bases between.

The V call is TRBV21-1, the J call TRBJ2-3; the DNA was not used to check the table's D call, TRBD2. TRBV21-1 counts as a pseudogene. The CDR3 extends over 18 amino acids. The CDR3 protein is CASSNQAETENAGDTQYF. The CDR3 bases are TGTGCCAGCAGCAATCAAGCGGAGACCGAGAACGCGGGAGATACGCAGTATTTT.

This clonotype has ten or more counts. CDR3 sequence (DNA): TGTGCCAGCAGCGTAGGTGGAGGGCGCGAGCAGTACTTC. Protein product: CASSVGGGREQYF. The chain combines TRBV9 with TRBJ2-7, with D possibly being TRBD2 (6 bases). Germline V gene data show CDR1 as SGDLS and CDR2 as YYNGEE. Trimming took 0 bases from V and 6 from J, leaving 10 bases between them. This CDR3 contains 13 residues.

In this sample, this clonotype turned up many times. The gene calls are TRBV29-1 and TRBJ2-2; 10 bases are a match to TRBD1. Germline CDR1 reads SQVTM; CDR2 reads ANQGSEA. V shed 6 bases and J 4 bases; nucleotides not matched to a gene: 5. The CDR3 sequence is 14 residues long. For the CDR3, the DNA is TGCAGCGTCGACAGGGGGCTTAGCACCGGGGAGCTGTTTTTT. This codes for CSVDRGLSTGELFF.

This clonotype was observed many times. The V and J genes are TRBV12-1 and TRBJ2-7; whether TRBD2, the table's D call, matches the DNA was not checked. TRBV12-1 is listed as a pseudogene. This CDR3 has 15 amino acids. CDR3 protein: CASSFLAGSPGEQYF. The CDR3 nucleotides read TGTGCCAGCAGCTTTCTAGCGGGGTCCCCGGGTGAGCAGTACTTC.

This clonotype was observed many times. Here the CDR3 reads CASSPDGSYEQYF. DNA for the CDR3: TGTGCCAGCAGCCCGGACGGCTCCTACGAGCAGTACTTC. The chain recombines TRBV7-9 with TRBJ2-7; D is undetermined. The germline gives CDR1 SEHNR, CDR2 FQNEAQ (reference sequence). This CDR3 contains 13 residues. The germline V and J ends were trimmed by 5 bases and 0 bases, with 8 bases remaining between them.

The sample holds many counts of this clonotype. The rearrangement links TRBV28 to TRBJ2-7; D possibly corresponds to TRBD2 (6 bases). Germline V lookup: CDR1 MDHEN, CDR2 SYDVKM. The CDR3 runs to 13 residues. V was clipped by 7 bases and J by 3 bases, with 13 bases between them. CDR3 nucleotides: TGTGCCAGCAATCGCGGGACTTACTACGAGCAGTACTTC. Encoded protein: CASNRGTYYEQYF.

This clonotype was counted at least ten times. V is TRBV25-1 and J is TRBJ1-6; a possible D gene is TRBD1 (5 bases). The CDR3 covers 15 residues. Trimming removed 4 bases from V and 5 bases from J, with 12 bases in between. The germline V gene has CDR1 MGHDK and CDR2 SYGVNS. CDR3 DNA sequence: TGTGCCAGCAGTGGTCCACGGGGGGATAATTCACCCCTCCACTTT. Translated: CASSGPRGDNSPLHF.

There are many counts of this clonotype. The J gene is TRBJ2-3, the V gene TRBV5-6; TRBD2 aligns across 11 bases. Trimming took 4 bases from V and 7 from J; bases not matched to a gene: 8. Germline CDR1 is SGHDT and CDR2 is YYEEEE. The CDR3 is 15 amino acids. The CDR3 loop is CASSRTSGGIYTQYF. Here the CDR3 DNA reads TGTGCCAGCAGCCGAACTAGCGGGGGTATATATACGCAGTATTTT. Full variable domain (rest looked up from reference TRBV5-6 and TRBJ2-3): DAGVTQSPTHLIKTRGQQVTLRCSPKSGHDTVSWYQQALGQGPQFIFQYYEEEERQRGNFPDRFSGHQFPNYSSELNVNALLLGDSALYLCASSRTSGGIYTQYFGPGTRLTVL.

The J gene is TRBJ2-5, the V gene TRBV9, with TRBD1 as a possible D gene (6 bases). Germline V gene lookup returns CDR1 SGDLS and CDR2 YYNGEE. Trimming cost V 2 bases and J 2 bases, with 10 bases left between them. The CDR3 extends over 14 amino acids. CDR3 residues: CASSVGALQETQYF. Here the CDR3 DNA reads TGTGCCAGCAGCGTGGGGGCCTTACAAGAGACCCAGTACTTC.

This clonotype was counted at least ten times. The CDR3 loop is CASSESGQNDEKLFF. The DNA for the CDR3 is TGTGCCAGCAGTGAATCCGGACAGAACGACGAAAAACTGTTTTTT. This chain uses TRBV2 with TRBJ1-4, with D tentatively TRBD1 (6 bases). CDR3 length equals 15 residues. Germline V CDR1 and CDR2: SNHLY, FYNNEI. Trimming removed 2 bases at V and 8 bases at J, with 15 bases between. The whole variable domain, remainder taken from reference TRBV2 and TRBJ1-4, is EPEVTQTPSHQVTQMGQEVILRCVPISNHLYFYWYRQILGQKVEFLVSFYNNEISEKSEIFDDQFSVERPDGSNFTLKIRSTKLEDSAMYFCASSESGQNDEKLFFGSGTQLSVL.

The gene calls are TRBV7-2 and TRBJ2-2, with 10 nucleotides matching TRBD1. The ends lost 3 bases at V and 0 bases at J; junction bases unmatched: 7. CDR1 and CDR2 from the germline V gene are SGHTA and FQGNSA. This CDR3 is 18 amino acids long. CDR3 DNA sequence: TGTGCCAGCAGCTTTCGGACAGGGGGTGATTCGAACACCGGGGAGCTGTTTTTT. It translates to CASSFRTGGDSNTGELFF.

The chain joins TRBV19 to TRBJ2-1; 8 bases are shared with TRBD2. Per the germline V gene, CDR1 is LNHDA and CDR2 is SQIVND (reference sequence). The V segment lost 2 bases and the J segment 7 bases; nucleotides outside the gene matches: 4. The CDR3 is 14 residues long. CDR3 bases: TGTGCCAGTAGTATACCCGGGGGGGCTAATGAGCAGTTCTTC. Protein product: CASSIPGGANEQFF.

V is TRBV9 and J is TRBJ2-7, with D perhaps matching TRBD2 (6 bases). This CDR3 region has 15 residues. Trimming left V 5 bases short and J 0 bases short, with 15 bases between. Per the germline V gene, CDR1 is SGDLS and CDR2 is YYNGEE. CDR3 in amino acids: CASSPGLPLSYEQYF. The CDR3 DNA follows: TGTGCCAGCAGTCCGGGACTGCCCCTCTCCTACGAGCAGTACTTC.

This clonotype was counted at least ten times. The J gene is TRBJ2-7, the V gene TRBV7-6; D uncertain. Germline CDR1 and CDR2: SGHVS and FNYEAQ. This CDR3 spans 14 amino acids. V shed 4 bases and J shed 3 bases, with 13 bases lying between them. CDR3 loop: CASSSEAGFYEQYF. CDR3 DNA sequence: TGTGCCAGCAGCTCAGAGGCAGGTTTCTACGAGCAGTACTTC.

This clonotype was detected ten times or more. The V and J genes are TRBV4-1 and TRBJ1-2; TRBD1 might be the D (6 bases). Deletions cut 4 bases from V and 0 bases from J, with 12 bases between. Germline values: CDR1 MGHRA, CDR2 YSYEKL. This CDR3 region has 15 residues. The CDR3 sequence is CASSRGQRSNYGYTF. As DNA, the CDR3 is TGCGCCAGCAGCCGAGGACAGAGATCTAACTATGGCTACACCTTC.